A single sample gave rise to the 21 T cell receptor beta chains below, sequenced in a study of human T cells and chemical hapten exposure. Sample time point: pre-sensitization, week 0. Treatment given: therapeutic diphenylcyclopropenone sensitization with weekly scalp DPC. RNA extraction used unfractionated whole blood as the source of total RNA. TCRdb reanalysed the RACE reads using MiXCR and keeps one entry per CDR3 protein. The sample lists over 50,000 distinct CDR3 sequences, roughly a tenth occurring once. The sample in question was whole blood, obtained in connection with sensitization to the hapten diphenylcyclopropenone (DPC). The receptors originated from a young woman with alopecia areata. Some clones in this sample may be carry-over from other donors' samples.

J is TRBJ2-2 and V is TRBV12-3 or TRBV12-4; D is ambiguous. CDR3 size: 12 residues. Trimming removed 6 bases at V and 6 bases at J, with 8 bases between. Written as DNA, the CDR3 is TGTGCCAGCAGGTTCTCAGCCGGGGAGCTGTTTTTT. It translates to CASRFSAGELFF.

The V gene is TRBV27, the J gene TRBJ2-4, with TRBD1 identical over 8 bases. V shed 5 bases, J shed 6 bases, and the junction held 12 bases outside the gene matches. The germline gives CDR1 MNHEY, CDR2 SMNVEV (reference sequence). The CDR3 length is 16 residues. The CDR3 sequence: CASSLYGQGGGNIQYF. CDR3 nucleotide sequence: TGTGCCAGCAGTCTATACGGACAGGGCGGAGGAAACATTCAGTACTTC.

The chain joins TRBV5-1 to TRBJ1-1, with D unclear. The V and J ends lost 1 base and 5 bases respectively, with 21 bases between them. The CDR3 is 17 residues long. Per germline, CDR1 SGHRS and CDR2 YFSETQ. The CDR3 sequence: CASSLFLQATEATEAFF. CDR3 in DNA: TGCGCCAGCAGCTTGTTCTTGCAGGCCACTGAAGCAACTGAAGCTTTCTTT.

This clonotype was detected only a few times. The chain employs TRBV29-1 and TRBJ2-1; 9 bases agree with TRBD1. CDR3 length equals 20 residues. The germline gives CDR1 SQVTM, CDR2 ANQGSEA. The V and J ends lost 6 bases and 1 base, in that order; junction bases with no gene match: 22. The DNA for the CDR3 is TGCAGCGTCGTTATAGGTAGCTATTCGGGACAGGGAGTATCCTACAATGAGCAGTTCTTC. Its protein is CSVVIGSYSGQGVSYNEQFF.

This clonotype has more than one count but fewer than ten. The genes are TRBV27 and TRBJ2-3; 9 bases line up with TRBD2. The CDR3 totals 17 residues. CDR1 is MNHEY, CDR2 SMNVEV, per germline (reference sequence). The junction had 15 bases not matched to a gene; V was cut back by 11 bases and J by 0 bases. The CDR3 region is CACQRLADPTSTDTQYF. CDR3 DNA: TGTGCCTGTCAGCGACTAGCGGACCCAACGAGCACAGATACGCAGTATTTT.

The genes are TRBV5-1 and TRBJ1-2, with D perhaps matching TRBD1 (6 bases). CDR1 SGHRS and CDR2 YFSETQ come from the germline V gene. Between the trimmed V and J ends, which lost 0 bases and 6 bases, there was a span of 9 bases. This CDR3 comprises 13 residues. The chain's CDR3 is CASSLVAGDGYTF. Written as DNA, the CDR3 is TGCGCCAGCAGCTTGGTGGCAGGGGATGGCTACACCTTC.

This clonotype was seen many times. V is TRBV20-1 and J is TRBJ1-6; 9 nucleotides match TRBD1. V shed 6 bases and J 3 bases; nucleotides not matched to a gene: 9. The CDR3 sequence is 16 residues long. CDR1 is DFQATT and CDR2 is SNEGSKA in the germline V gene (reference sequence). This chain's CDR3 is CSAKSTGGFYNSPLHF. The CDR3 nucleotides read TGCAGTGCGAAGTCGACAGGGGGGTTCTATAATTCACCCCTCCACTTT.

This clonotype was seen a few times. The V and J genes are TRBV7-2 and TRBJ2-3; 8 bases line up with TRBD2. CDR3 length equals 16 residues. Germline loops: CDR1 SGHTA, CDR2 FQGNSA. Unmatched junction bases numbered 9, after V lost 5 bases and J lost 2 bases. Here the CDR3 reads CASSDRGAGVTDTQYF. CDR3 sequence (DNA): TGTGCCAGCAGCGACCGGGGAGCGGGGGTCACAGATACGCAGTATTTT.

In this sample, this clonotype turned up many times. This chain connects TRBV12-3 or TRBV12-4 to TRBJ2-1; 11 bases map to TRBD2. Trimming took 2 bases from V and 4 from J; bases not matched to a gene: 7. The CDR3 is made up of 17 amino acids. CDR3 sequence: CASSLFLAGGIYNEQFF. CDR3 coding DNA: TGTGCCAGCAGTTTATTCCTAGCGGGGGGAATTTACAATGAGCAGTTCTTC.

This clonotype has only a few counts. The rearrangement joins TRBV7-8 to TRBJ1-5, with a tentative D call TRBD1 (5 bases). The CDR3 sequence is 17 residues long. Germline V lookup: CDR1 SGHVS, CDR2 FQNEAQ. Trimming left V 1 base short and J 0 bases short, with 13 bases between. The CDR3 region is CASSLVVTAYSNQPQHF. In nucleotides, the CDR3 is TGTGCCAGCAGCTTAGTGGTGACAGCTTATAGCAATCAGCCCCAGCATTTT.

This clonotype was detected only a few times. CDR3 coding DNA: TGTGCCAGCGCCGGACCCCCTTTGCGAGAGACCCAGTACTTC. This encodes CASAGPPLRETQYF. This chain joins TRBV25-1 and TRBJ2-5; D is unclear. Per germline, CDR1 MGHDK and CDR2 SYGVNS. This CDR3 has 14 residues. V was pared by 8 bases and J by 4 bases, with 17 bases between.

This chain connects TRBV5-1 to TRBJ2-7; TRBD2 might be the D (5 bases). CDR3 size: 13 residues. Germline CDR1 reads SGHRS; CDR2 reads YFSETQ. V shed 7 bases and J shed 0 bases, with 11 bases lying between them. The CDR3 nucleotides read TGCGCCAGCTCCGGGGTCAGCTCCTACGAGCAGTACTTC. Protein product: CASSGVSSYEQYF.

The DNA for the CDR3 is TGCAGCGTTGCCACAGAGACCCAGTACTTC. This sequence encodes CSVATETQYF. The chain combines TRBV29-1 with TRBJ2-5, with D unclear. There are 10 residues in the CDR3. CDR1 and CDR2 from the germline V gene are SQVTM and ANQGSEA. V was pared by 4 bases and J by 4 bases, with 4 bases between.

In nucleotides, the CDR3 is TGTGCCAGCAGTCTGATAACCGGGACTAGCGGGGCGCAGTTCTTC. It specifies CASSLITGTSGAQFF. This chain joins TRBV28 and TRBJ2-1; 13 nucleotides line up with TRBD2. The CDR3 contains 15 residues. Germline V gene sequence: CDR1 MDHEN, CDR2 SYDVKM. V trimming: 5 bases; J trimming: 12 bases; junction bases outside the gene matches: 10.

The chain uses TRBV30 and TRBJ2-3, with a tentative D call TRBD1 (5 bases). Trimming stripped 2 bases from V and 9 bases from J, with 9 bases between. CDR3 size: 11 residues. CDR1 is GTSNPN, CDR2 SVGIG, per germline (reference sequence). In nucleotides, the CDR3 is TGTGCCTGGAGTTCCAGGGCAACGCAGTATTTT. Translation: CAWSSRATQYF.

This clonotype was picked up many times. The chain carries TRBV2 and TRBJ1-4; tentatively, D is TRBD1 (5 bases). CDR1 and CDR2 from the germline V gene are SNHLY and FYNNEI. The CDR3 totals 14 residues. Trimming pared 7 bases from V and 1 base from J, leaving 10 bases between. The chain's CDR3 is CASKVRETNEKLFF. The CDR3 bases are TGTGCCAGCAAAGTCAGGGAAACTAATGAAAAACTGTTTTTT.

In its sample, this clonotype was seen many times. The V call is TRBV12-3 or TRBV12-4, the J call TRBJ1-1; D is undetermined. V dropped 3 bases and J dropped 9 bases, with 8 bases sitting between them. The length of the CDR3 is 11 residues. In DNA, the CDR3 is TGTGCCAGCAGTTTGATAGGGCAAGCTTTCTTT. Translation: CASSLIGQAFF.

The chain employs TRBV24-1 and TRBJ2-3, with D possibly TRBD1 on 6 matching bases. The CDR3 totals 15 residues. Germline CDR1 reads KGHDR; CDR2 reads SFDVKD. Trimming removed 5 bases from V and 0 bases from J, with 11 bases in between. The CDR3 nucleotides read TGTGCCACCAGTGGTCGGACAGATAGCACAGATACGCAGTATTTT. Translating it yields CATSGRTDSTDTQYF.

This clonotype was found many times. The genes are TRBV10-3 and TRBJ2-1; the D gene could be TRBD1 or TRBD2 (5 bases each). The CDR3 totals 14 residues. V lost 9 bases and J lost 8, with 20 bases in between. In germline, CDR1 is ENHRY, CDR2 SYGVKD. CDR3 DNA: TGTGCCATAGAGGACACAAAGGAGGTCCATGAGCAGTTCTTC. This gives the protein CAIEDTKEVHEQFF.

V gene TRBV4-1 combines with J gene TRBJ2-1; TRBD2 agrees at 9 bases. The CDR3 sequence is 17 residues long. Germline CDR1 reads MGHRA; CDR2 reads YSYEKL. J gave up 5 bases and V 0 bases, and 8 bases lay outside the gene matches. CDR3 sequence (DNA): TGCGCCAGCAGCCAAGATAGGCGCGGGGGGGCGGACAATGAGCAGTTCTTC. This translates into CASSQDRRGGADNEQFF.

This clonotype appeared many times. The chain employs TRBV12-3 or TRBV12-4 and TRBJ1-1; 8 positions match TRBD1. V shed 3 bases, J shed 0 bases, and the junction held 9 bases outside the gene matches. This CDR3 spans 17 amino acids. CDR3 coding DNA: TGTGCCAGCAGTTTCCCAGACAGGGGTCGAATGAACACTGAAGCTTTCTTT. It specifies CASSFPDRGRMNTEAFF.